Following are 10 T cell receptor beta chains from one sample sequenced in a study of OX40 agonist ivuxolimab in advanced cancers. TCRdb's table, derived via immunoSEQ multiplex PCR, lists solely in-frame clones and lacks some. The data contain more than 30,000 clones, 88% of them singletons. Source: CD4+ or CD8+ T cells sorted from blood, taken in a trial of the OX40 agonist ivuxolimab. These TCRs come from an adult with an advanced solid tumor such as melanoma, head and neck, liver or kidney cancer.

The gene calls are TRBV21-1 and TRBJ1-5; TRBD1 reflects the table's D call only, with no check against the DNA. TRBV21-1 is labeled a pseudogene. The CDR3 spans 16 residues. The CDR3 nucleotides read TGTGCCAGCATCTATACACCGGGACAGGTTAATCAGCCCCAGCATTTT. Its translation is CASIYTPGQVNQPQHF.

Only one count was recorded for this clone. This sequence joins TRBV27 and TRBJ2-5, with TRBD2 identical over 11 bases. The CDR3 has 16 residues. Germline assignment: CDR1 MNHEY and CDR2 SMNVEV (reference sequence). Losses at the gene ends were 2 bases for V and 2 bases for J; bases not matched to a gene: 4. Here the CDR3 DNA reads TGTGCCAGCAGTTTAGGTCTAGCGGGGGGACAAGAGACCCAGTACTTC. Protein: CASSLGLAGGQETQYF.

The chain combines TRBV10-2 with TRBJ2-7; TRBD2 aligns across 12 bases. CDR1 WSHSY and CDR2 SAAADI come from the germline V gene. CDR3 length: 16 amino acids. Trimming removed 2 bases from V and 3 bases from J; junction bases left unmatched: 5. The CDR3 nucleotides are TGCGCCAGCAGTGAGGCTGGACTAGCGGGAAGCTACGAGCAGTACTTC. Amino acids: CASSEAGLAGSYEQYF.

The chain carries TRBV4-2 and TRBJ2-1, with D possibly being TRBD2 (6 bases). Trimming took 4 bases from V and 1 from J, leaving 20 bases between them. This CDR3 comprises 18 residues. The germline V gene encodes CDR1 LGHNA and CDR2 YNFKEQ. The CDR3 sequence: CASSPLNRGLHSYNEQFF. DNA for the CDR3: TGTGCCAGCAGCCCATTAAACCGGGGACTCCATTCCTACAATGAGCAGTTCTTC.

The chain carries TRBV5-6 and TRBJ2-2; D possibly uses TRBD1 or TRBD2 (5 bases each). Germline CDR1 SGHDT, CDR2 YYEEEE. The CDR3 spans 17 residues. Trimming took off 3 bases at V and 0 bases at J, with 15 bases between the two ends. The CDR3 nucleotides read TGTGCCAGCAGCTCGCCCCGGGACGTATCGAACACCGGGGAGCTGTTTTTT. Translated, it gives CASSSPRDVSNTGELFF.

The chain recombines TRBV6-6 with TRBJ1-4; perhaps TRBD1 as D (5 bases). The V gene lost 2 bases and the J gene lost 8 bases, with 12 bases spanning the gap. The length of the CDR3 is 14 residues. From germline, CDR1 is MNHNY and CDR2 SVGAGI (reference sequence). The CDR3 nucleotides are TGTGCCAGCAGTTACGGGCAGGGCACCGAAAAACTGTTTTTT. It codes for CASSYGQGTEKLFF.

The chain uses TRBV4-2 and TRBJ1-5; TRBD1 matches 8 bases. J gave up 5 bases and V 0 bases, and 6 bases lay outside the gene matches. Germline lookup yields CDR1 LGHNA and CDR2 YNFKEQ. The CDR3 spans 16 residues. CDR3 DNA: TGTGCCAGCAGCCAAGATCCGGGACAGGTCGATCAGCCCCAGCATTTT. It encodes CASSQDPGQVDQPQHF.

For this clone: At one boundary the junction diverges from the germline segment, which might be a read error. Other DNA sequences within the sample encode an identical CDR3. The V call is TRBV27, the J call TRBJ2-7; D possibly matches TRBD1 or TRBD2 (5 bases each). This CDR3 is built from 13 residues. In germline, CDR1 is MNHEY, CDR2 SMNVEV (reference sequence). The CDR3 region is CASSLIRGYEQYF. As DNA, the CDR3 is TGTGCCAGCAGTTTAATACGGGGCTACGAGCAGTACTTT.

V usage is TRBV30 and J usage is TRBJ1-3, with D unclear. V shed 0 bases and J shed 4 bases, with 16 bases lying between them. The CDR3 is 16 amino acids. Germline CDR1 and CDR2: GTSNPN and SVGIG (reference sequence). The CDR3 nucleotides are TGTGCCTGGAGTGTACAACTTCCTAAAAACGGAAACACCATATATTTT. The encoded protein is CAWSVQLPKNGNTIYF.

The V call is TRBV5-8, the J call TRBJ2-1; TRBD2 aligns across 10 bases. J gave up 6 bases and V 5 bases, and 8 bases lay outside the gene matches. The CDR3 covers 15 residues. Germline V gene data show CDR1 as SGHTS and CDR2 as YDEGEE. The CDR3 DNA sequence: TGTGCCAGCAGTCCAGCGGGAGGGTGGGGCAATGAGCAGTTCTTC. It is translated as CASSPAGGWGNEQFF.